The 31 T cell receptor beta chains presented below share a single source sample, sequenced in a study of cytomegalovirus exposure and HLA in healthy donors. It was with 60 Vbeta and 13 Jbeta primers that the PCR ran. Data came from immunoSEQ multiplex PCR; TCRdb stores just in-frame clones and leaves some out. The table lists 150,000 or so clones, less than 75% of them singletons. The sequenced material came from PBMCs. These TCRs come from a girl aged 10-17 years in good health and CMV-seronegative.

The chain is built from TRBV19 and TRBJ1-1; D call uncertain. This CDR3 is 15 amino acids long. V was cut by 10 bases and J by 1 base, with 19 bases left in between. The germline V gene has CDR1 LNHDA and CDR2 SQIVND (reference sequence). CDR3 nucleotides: TGTGCCACCTTTGGGCGGGGAGAACCGAACACTGAAGCTTTCTTT. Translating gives CATFGRGEPNTEAFF. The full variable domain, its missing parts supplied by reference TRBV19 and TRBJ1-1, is DGGITQSPKYLFRKEGQNVTLSCEQNLNHDAMYWYRQDPGQGLRLIYYSQIVNDFQKGDIAEGYSVSREKKESFPLTVTSAQKNPTAFYLCATFGRGEPNTEAFFGQGTRLTVV.

In nucleotides, the CDR3 is TGTGCCAGCAGCTTAGAAACAGGCTGGTCACCCCTCCACTTT. This sequence encodes CASSLETGWSPLHF. The chain recombines TRBV11-2 with TRBJ1-6; D possibly corresponds to TRBD1 (5 bases). Germline CDR1 SGHAT, CDR2 FQNNGV. The CDR3 is made up of 14 amino acids. V gave up 0 bases and J gave up 10 bases, with 10 bases separating them.

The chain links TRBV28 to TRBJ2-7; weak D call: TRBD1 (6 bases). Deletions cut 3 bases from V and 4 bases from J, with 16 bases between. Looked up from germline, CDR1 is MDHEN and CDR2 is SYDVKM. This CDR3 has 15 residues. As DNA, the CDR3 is TGTGCCAGCAGTTTGGTGCTGGGACACTCTTACGAGCAGTACTTC. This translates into CASSLVLGHSYEQYF.

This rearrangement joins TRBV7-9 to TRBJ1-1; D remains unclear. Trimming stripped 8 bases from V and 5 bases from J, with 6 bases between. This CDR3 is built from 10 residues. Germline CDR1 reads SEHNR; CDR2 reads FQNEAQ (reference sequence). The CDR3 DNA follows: TGTGCCAGCTTAGATACTGAAGCTTTCTTT. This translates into CASLDTEAFF.

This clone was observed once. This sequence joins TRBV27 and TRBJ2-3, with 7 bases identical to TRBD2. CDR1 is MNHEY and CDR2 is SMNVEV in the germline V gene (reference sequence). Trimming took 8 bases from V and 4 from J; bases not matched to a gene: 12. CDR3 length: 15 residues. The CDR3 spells CASGGASGPPDTQYF. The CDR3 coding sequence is TGTGCCAGCGGCGGGGCTAGCGGCCCCCCAGATACGCAGTATTTT.

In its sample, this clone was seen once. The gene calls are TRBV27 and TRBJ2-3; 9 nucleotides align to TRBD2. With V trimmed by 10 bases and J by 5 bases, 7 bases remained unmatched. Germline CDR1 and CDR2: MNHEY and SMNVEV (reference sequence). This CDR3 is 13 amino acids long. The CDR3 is CATRGLARDTQYF. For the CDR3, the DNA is TGTGCCACCAGGGGACTAGCCCGAGATACGCAGTATTTT.

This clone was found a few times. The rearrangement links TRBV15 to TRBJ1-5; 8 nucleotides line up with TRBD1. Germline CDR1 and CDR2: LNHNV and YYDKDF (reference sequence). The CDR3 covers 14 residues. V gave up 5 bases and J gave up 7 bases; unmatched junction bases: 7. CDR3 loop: CATSSTGVGQPQHF. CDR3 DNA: TGTGCCACCAGCTCGACAGGGGTTGGGCAGCCCCAGCATTTT. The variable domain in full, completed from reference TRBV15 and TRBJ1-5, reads DAMVIQNPRYQVTQFGKPVTLSCSQTLNHNVMYWYQQKSSQAPKLLFHYYDKDFNNEADTPDNFQSRRPNTSFCFLDIRSPGLGDTAMYLCATSSTGVGQPQHFGDGTRLSIL.

The CDR3 coding sequence is TGTGCCTGGAGAGGAGGGGGCGGTCAGCCCCAGCATTTT. Its protein is CAWRGGGGQPQHF. The chain links TRBV30 to TRBJ1-5, with 7 bases aligning to TRBD1. J was trimmed by 6 bases and V by 3 bases; bases with no gene match: 5. The CDR3 loop spans 13 amino acids. Germline V gene data show CDR1 as GTSNPN and CDR2 as SVGIG (reference sequence).

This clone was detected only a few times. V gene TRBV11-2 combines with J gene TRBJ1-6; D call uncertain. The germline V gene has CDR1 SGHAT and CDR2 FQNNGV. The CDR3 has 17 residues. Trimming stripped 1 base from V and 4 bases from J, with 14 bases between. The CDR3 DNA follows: TGTGCCAGCAGCTTAGTTTCTATCCAGGTTTATAATTCACCCCTCCACTTT. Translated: CASSLVSIQVYNSPLHF. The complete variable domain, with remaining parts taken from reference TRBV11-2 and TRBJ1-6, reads EAGVAQSPRYKIIEKRQSVAFWCNPISGHATLYWYQQILGQGPKLLIQFQNNGVVDDSQLPKDRFSAERLKGVDSTLKIQPAKLEDSAVYLCASSLVSIQVYNSPLHFGNGTRLTVT.

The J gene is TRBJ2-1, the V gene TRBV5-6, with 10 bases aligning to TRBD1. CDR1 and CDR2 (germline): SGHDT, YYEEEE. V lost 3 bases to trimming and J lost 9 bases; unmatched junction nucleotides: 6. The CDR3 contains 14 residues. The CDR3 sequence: CASSYRDRGIEQFF. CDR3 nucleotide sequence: TGTGCCAGCAGCTACCGGGACAGGGGTATTGAGCAGTTCTTC.

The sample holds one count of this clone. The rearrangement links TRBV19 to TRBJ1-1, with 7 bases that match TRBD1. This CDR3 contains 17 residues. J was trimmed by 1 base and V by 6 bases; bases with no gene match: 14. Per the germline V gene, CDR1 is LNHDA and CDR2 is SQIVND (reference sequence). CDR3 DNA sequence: TGTGCCAGTAGGCTAGACAGGGTCGGGGTCCAGAACACTGAAGCTTTCTTT. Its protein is CASRLDRVGVQNTEAFF.

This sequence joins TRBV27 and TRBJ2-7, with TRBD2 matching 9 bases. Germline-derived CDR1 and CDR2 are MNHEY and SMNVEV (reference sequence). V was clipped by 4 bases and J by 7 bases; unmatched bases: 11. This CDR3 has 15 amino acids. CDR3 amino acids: CASSSGGGAFREQYF. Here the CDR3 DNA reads TGTGCCAGCAGTTCAGGCGGGGGGGCTTTTCGGGAGCAGTACTTC.

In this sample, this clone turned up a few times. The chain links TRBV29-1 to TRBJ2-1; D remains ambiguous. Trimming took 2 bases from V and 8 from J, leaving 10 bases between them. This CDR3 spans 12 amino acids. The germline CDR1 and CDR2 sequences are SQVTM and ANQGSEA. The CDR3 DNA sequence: TGCAGCGTTGAAACGGTTGAAGATGAGCAGTTCTTC. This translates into CSVETVEDEQFF.

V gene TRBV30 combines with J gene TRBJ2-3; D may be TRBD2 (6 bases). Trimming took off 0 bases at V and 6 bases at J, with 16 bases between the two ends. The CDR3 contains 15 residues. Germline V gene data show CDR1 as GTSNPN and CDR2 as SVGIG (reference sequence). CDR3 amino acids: CAWSVEGPRPDTQYF. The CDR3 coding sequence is TGTGCCTGGAGTGTGGAGGGACCAAGGCCGGATACGCAGTATTTT.

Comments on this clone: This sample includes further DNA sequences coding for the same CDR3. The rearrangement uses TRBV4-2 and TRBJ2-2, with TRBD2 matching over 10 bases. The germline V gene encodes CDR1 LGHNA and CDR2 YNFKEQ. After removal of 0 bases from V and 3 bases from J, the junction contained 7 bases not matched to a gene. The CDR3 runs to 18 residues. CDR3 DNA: TGTGCCAGCAGCCAAGAAAGAGGAGCGGGGGGGGACACCGGGGAGCTGTTTTTT. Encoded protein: CASSQERGAGGDTGELFF.

The CDR3 sequence is CASSQDQEGGQETQYF. The CDR3 DNA sequence: TGCGCCAGCAGCCAAGATCAGGAAGGGGGCCAAGAGACCCAGTACTTC. The genes are TRBV4-1 and TRBJ2-5, with D possibly TRBD1 on 6 matching bases. V was pared by 0 bases and J by 1 base, with 12 bases between. Germline CDR1 is MGHRA and CDR2 is YSYEKL. The CDR3 sequence is 16 residues long.

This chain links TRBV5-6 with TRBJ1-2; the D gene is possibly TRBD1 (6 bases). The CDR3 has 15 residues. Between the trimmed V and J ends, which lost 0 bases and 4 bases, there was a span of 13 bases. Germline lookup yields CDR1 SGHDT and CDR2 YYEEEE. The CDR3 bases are TGTGCCAGCAGCTTGGCGGGGGGCAATTTCTATGGCTACACCTTC. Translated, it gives CASSLAGGNFYGYTF.

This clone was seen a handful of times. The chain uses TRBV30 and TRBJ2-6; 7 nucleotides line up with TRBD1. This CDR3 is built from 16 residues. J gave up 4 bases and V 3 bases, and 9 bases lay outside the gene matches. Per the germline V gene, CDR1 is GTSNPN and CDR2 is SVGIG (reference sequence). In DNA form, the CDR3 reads TGTGCCTGGAGCCCGACAGGGTATGGGGGGGCCAACGTCCTGACTTTC. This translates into CAWSPTGYGGANVLTF.

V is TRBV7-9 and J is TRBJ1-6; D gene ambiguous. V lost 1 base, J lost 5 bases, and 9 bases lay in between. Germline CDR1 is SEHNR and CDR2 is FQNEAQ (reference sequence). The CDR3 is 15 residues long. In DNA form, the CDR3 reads TGTGCCAGCAGCTTAGGACATCCAAATAATTCACCCCTCCACTTT. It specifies CASSLGHPNNSPLHF.

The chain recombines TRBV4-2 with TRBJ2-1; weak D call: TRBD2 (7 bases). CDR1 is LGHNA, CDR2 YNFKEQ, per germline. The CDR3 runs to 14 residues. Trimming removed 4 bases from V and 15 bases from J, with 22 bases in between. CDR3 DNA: TGTGCCAGCAGCCTTCAAGGGGGAGGGAGGGGTCCGTTCTTC. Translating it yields CASSLQGGGRGPFF.

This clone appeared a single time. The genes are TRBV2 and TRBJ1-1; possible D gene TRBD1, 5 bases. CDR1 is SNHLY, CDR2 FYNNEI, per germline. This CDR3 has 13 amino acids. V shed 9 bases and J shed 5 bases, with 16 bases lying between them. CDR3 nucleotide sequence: TGTGCCAGACTGACAGACCTGAGGACTGAAGCTTTCTTT. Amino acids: CARLTDLRTEAFF.

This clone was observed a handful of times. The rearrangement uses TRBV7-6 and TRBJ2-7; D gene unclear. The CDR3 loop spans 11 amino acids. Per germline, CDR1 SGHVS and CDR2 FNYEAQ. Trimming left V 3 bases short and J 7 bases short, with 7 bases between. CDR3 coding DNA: TGTGCCAGCAGCTTGTCCGGGGAGCAGTACTTC. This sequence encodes CASSLSGEQYF.

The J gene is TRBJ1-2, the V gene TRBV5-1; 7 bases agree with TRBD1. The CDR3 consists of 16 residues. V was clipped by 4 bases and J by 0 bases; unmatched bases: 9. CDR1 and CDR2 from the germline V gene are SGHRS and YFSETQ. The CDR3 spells CASSLHPGQSNYGYTF. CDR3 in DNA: TGCGCCAGCAGCCTACACCCGGGACAGTCTAACTATGGCTACACCTTC.

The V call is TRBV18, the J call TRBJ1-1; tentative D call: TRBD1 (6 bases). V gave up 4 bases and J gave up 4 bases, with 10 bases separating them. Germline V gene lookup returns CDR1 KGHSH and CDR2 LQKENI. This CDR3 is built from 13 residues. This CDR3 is CASSQTGSTEAFF. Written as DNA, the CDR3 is TGTGCCAGCTCACAAACAGGGAGCACTGAAGCTTTCTTT.

The CDR3 DNA reads TGTGCCAGCAGTGATCGTGCGGATCAGCCCCAGCATTTT. Translation gives CASSDRADQPQHF. The chain carries TRBV25-1 and TRBJ1-5; unclear D gene. The CDR3 extends over 13 amino acids. Germline V gives CDR1 MGHDK, CDR2 SYGVNS. V was cut by 3 bases and J by 5 bases, with 8 bases left in between. The full variable domain, rest sourced from reference TRBV25-1 and TRBJ1-5, is EADIYQTPRYLVIGTGKKITLECSQTMGHDKMYWYQQDPGMELHLIHYSYGVNSTEKGDLSSESTVSRIRTEHFPLTLESARPSHTSQYLCASSDRADQPQHFGDGTRLSIL.

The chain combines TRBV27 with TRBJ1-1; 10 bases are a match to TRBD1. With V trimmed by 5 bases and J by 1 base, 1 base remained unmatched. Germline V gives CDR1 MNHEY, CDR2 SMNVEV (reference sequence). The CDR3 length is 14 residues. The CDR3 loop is CASSGQGGNTEAFF. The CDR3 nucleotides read TGTGCCAGCAGTGGACAGGGGGGGAACACTGAAGCTTTCTTT.

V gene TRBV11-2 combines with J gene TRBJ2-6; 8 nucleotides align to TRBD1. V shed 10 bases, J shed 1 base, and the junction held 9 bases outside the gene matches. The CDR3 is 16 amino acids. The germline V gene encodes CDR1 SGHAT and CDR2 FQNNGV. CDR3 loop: CATPTGVNSGANVLTF. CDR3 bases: TGTGCCACCCCGACAGGGGTTAATTCTGGGGCCAACGTCCTGACTTTC.

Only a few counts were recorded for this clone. The CDR3 region is CAISESLTDNSPLHF. CDR3 nucleotide sequence: TGTGCCATCAGTGAGTCGTTGACAGATAATTCACCCCTCCACTTT. The chain has TRBV10-3 and TRBJ1-6; TRBD1 is a possible D gene (5 bases). V dropped 0 bases and J dropped 5 bases, with 8 bases sitting between them. Germline V CDR1 and CDR2: ENHRY, SYGVKD. The length of the CDR3 is 15 residues.

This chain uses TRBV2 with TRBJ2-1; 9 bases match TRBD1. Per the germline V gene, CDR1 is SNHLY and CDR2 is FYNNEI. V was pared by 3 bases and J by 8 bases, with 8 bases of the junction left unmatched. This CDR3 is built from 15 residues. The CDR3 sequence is CASSDPGDRVDEQFF. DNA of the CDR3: TGTGCCAGCAGTGATCCCGGGGACAGGGTGGATGAGCAGTTCTTC.

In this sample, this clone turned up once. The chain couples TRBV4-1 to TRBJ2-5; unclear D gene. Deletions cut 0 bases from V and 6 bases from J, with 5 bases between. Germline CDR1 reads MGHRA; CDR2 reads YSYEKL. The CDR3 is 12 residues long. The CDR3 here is CASSQDSKTQYF. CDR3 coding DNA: TGCGCCAGCAGCCAAGATAGCAAGACCCAGTACTTC.

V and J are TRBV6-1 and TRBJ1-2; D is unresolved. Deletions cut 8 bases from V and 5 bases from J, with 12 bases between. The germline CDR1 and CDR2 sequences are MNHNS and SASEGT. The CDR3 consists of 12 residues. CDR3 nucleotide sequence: TGTGCCAGCGGGAGGCCGACTTATGGCTACACCTTC. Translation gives CASGRPTYGYTF.